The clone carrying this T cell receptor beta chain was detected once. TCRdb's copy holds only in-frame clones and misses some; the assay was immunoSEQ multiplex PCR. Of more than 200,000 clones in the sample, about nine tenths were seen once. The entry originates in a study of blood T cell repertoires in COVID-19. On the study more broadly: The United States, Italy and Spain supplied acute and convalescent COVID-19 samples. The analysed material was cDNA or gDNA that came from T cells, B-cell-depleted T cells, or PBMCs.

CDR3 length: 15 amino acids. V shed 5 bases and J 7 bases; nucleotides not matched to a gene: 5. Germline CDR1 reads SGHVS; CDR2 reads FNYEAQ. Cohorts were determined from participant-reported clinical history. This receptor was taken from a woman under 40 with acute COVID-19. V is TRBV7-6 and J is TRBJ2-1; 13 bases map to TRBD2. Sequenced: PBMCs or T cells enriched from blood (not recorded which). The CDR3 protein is CASSPWTSGRNEQFF. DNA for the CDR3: TGTGCCAGCAGCCCCTGGACTAGCGGGAGAAATGAGCAGTTCTTC. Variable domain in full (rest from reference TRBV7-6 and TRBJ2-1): GAGVSQSPRYKVTKRGQDVALRCDPISGHVSLYWYRQALGQGPEFLTYFNYEAQQDKSGLPNDRFSAERPEGSISTLTIQRTEQRDSAMYRCASSPWTSGRNEQFFGPGTRLTVL.